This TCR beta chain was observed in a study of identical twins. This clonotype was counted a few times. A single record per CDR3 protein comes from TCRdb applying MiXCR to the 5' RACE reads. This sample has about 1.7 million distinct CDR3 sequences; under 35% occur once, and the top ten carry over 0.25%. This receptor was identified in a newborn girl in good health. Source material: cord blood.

Written as DNA, the CDR3 is TGTGCCAGCAGCCAAAGGCGCCTGGCAGTCAAAAGGAGCACTGAAGCTTTCTTT. Residues: CASSQRRLAVKRSTEAFF. The V and J genes are TRBV4-2 and TRBJ1-1; D not resolved. CDR1 is LGHNA and CDR2 is YNFKEQ in the germline V gene. Trimming removed 2 bases from V and 4 bases from J, with 23 bases in between. The CDR3 is 18 amino acids.